Following are 14 T cell receptor beta chains from one sample sequenced in a study of technical replicates of blood from a few donors (dated by TCRdb to between 2016 and 2019). The method was the immunoSEQ multiplex PCR assay. What TCRdb holds here is the immuneACCESS table cut down to in-frame rearrangements. Part of the clones is not present; checked against another copy, under half of the missing clones reflect an unresolved V gene, and the others are unexplained. The sample includes 70,000 to 90,000 clones, with approximately 90% observed a single time. Around 0.25% of the sample lies in the top ten. The sequencing sample was made of T cells isolated from PBMCs. The receptor set was obtained from a human donor in good health.

The V and J genes are TRBV30 and TRBJ1-1; tentative D call: TRBD1 (5 bases). The CDR3 sequence is 12 residues long. CDR1 GTSNPN and CDR2 SVGIG come from the germline V gene (reference sequence). The V end lost 3 bases, the J end lost 7 bases, and 12 bases lay between the germline ends. The CDR3 nucleotides are TGTGCCTGGAGGTCTGGGGGGATTGAAGCTTTCTTT. Protein sequence: CAWRSGGIEAFF.

The V call is TRBV30, the J call TRBJ1-2; the D is unclear. This CDR3 spans 13 amino acids. V was shortened by 1 base and J by 8 bases, with 14 bases between the two germline ends. Germline values: CDR1 GTSNPN, CDR2 SVGIG (reference sequence). The CDR3 reads CAWSGWADLGYTF. The CDR3 bases are TGTGCCTGGAGTGGGTGGGCAGATCTCGGCTACACCTTC.

This sequence joins TRBV6-6 and TRBJ1-1; D not certain. Trimming cost V 5 bases and J 0 bases, with 7 bases left between them. CDR3 length equals 13 residues. The germline V gene encodes CDR1 MNHNY and CDR2 SVGAGI (reference sequence). This CDR3 reads CASSPSLNTEAFF. As DNA, the CDR3 is TGTGCCAGCAGTCCTAGCTTGAACACTGAAGCTTTCTTT.

The rearrangement uses TRBV29-1 and TRBJ2-7, with D perhaps TRBD2 (7 bases). CDR1 and CDR2 from the germline V gene are SQVTM and ANQGSEA. V lost 6 bases to trimming and J lost 3 bases, with 12 bases between them. The CDR3 has 12 amino acids. This CDR3 is CSVGGGGYEQYF. The CDR3 DNA reads as TGCAGCGTCGGAGGGGGGGGCTACGAGCAGTACTTC.

The chain links TRBV6-6 to TRBJ1-4; D uncertain. The germline V and J ends were trimmed by 0 bases and 8 bases, with 10 bases remaining between them. In germline, CDR1 is MNHNY, CDR2 SVGAGI (reference sequence). The CDR3 has 14 amino acids. The CDR3 region is CASSYSRRQEKLFF. For the CDR3, the DNA is TGTGCCAGCAGTTACTCGCGGAGGCAAGAAAAACTGTTTTTT.

The chain employs TRBV4-2 and TRBJ2-7, with 8 bases lining up with TRBD1. This CDR3 comprises 18 residues. Germline V CDR1 and CDR2: LGHNA, YNFKEQ. J was trimmed by 4 bases and V by 0 bases; bases with no gene match: 14. The CDR3 loop reads CASSQERQGRSIGYEQYF. The CDR3 coding sequence is TGTGCCAGCAGCCAAGAAAGACAGGGGCGTAGTATCGGTTACGAGCAGTACTTC.

The genes are TRBV18 and TRBJ1-2; D is perhaps TRBD1 (5 bases). The CDR3 loop spans 15 amino acids. Germline V gene data show CDR1 as KGHSH and CDR2 as LQKENI. The V end lost 2 bases, the J end lost 8 bases, and 18 bases lay between the germline ends. CDR3 nucleotide sequence: TGTGCCAGCTCACCAAGGAACGGGGGAGAGGGAGGCTACACCTTC. Translation: CASSPRNGGEGGYTF.

The V and J genes are TRBV4-2 and TRBJ1-2; a weak D match, TRBD1 (5 bases). Germline lookup yields CDR1 LGHNA and CDR2 YNFKEQ. The V end lost 7 bases, the J end lost 6 bases, and 27 bases lay between the germline ends. The CDR3 is 17 amino acids. The CDR3 DNA is TGTGCCAGCACTAGCGGGCAGGGTGGACTCACAGGCAATGGCTACACCTTC. Protein: CASTSGQGGLTGNGYTF.

CDR3 sequence reads: CASSQKGEGTSYF. CDR3 nucleotides: TGCGCCAGCAGCCAGAAAGGGGAGGGGACATCATATTTT. V usage is TRBV5-1 and J usage is TRBJ1-3; tentatively, D is TRBD1 (6 bases). The CDR3 runs to 13 residues. In germline, CDR1 is SGHRS, CDR2 YFSETQ. The V gene lost 4 bases and the J gene lost 15 bases, with 20 bases spanning the gap. The full variable domain, rest sourced from reference TRBV5-1 and TRBJ1-3, is KAGVTQTPRYLIKTRGQQVTLSCSPISGHRSVSWYQQTPGQGLQFLFEYFSETQRNKGNFPGRFSGRQFSNSRSEMNVSTLELGDSALYLCASSQKGEGTSYFGEGSWLTVV.

V gene TRBV27 combines with J gene TRBJ1-6; possible D gene TRBD1, 5 bases. The germline CDR1 and CDR2 sequences are MNHEY and SMNVEV (reference sequence). Trimming took off 3 bases at V and 4 bases at J, with 25 bases between the two ends. The CDR3 has 20 residues. CDR3 residues: CASSFHPPGGPMGYNSPLHF. Here the CDR3 DNA reads TGTGCCAGCAGTTTCCACCCCCCGGGGGGTCCGATGGGGTATAATTCACCCCTCCACTTT.

The rearrangement links TRBV4-1 to TRBJ2-7; 12 nucleotides match TRBD1. With 4 bases clipped from V and 1 base from J, the junction kept 5 bases outside the gene matches. There are 16 residues in the CDR3. Germline-derived CDR1 and CDR2 are MGHRA and YSYEKL. CDR3 nucleotides: TGCGCCAGCAGCCCCGGGACAGGGGGCGTTTCCTACGAGCAGTACTTC. This gives the protein CASSPGTGGVSYEQYF.

V gene TRBV6-5 combines with J gene TRBJ2-1; TRBD1 matches 9 bases. This CDR3 has 14 residues. Trimming took 7 bases from V and 7 from J; bases not matched to a gene: 8. The germline V gene encodes CDR1 MNHEY and CDR2 SVGAGI. This CDR3 reads CASNTAGTGNEQFF. CDR3 DNA: TGTGCCAGCAACACCGCCGGGACAGGGAATGAGCAGTTCTTC.

The J gene is TRBJ2-2, the V gene TRBV6-4, with 10 bases matching TRBD2. V lost 3 bases to trimming and J lost 7 bases; unmatched junction nucleotides: 5. The CDR3 consists of 15 residues. Germline CDR1 reads MRHNA; CDR2 reads SNTAGT. The CDR3 nucleotides read TGTGCCAGCAGTGAGCTAGCGGGGGACCTCGGGGAGCTGTTTTTT. This sequence encodes CASSELAGDLGELFF.

V usage is TRBV7-6 and J usage is TRBJ1-5; no clear D gene. The germline gives CDR1 SGHVS, CDR2 FNYEAQ. Trimming cost V 2 bases and J 5 bases, with 19 bases left between them. CDR3 size: 17 residues. For the CDR3, the DNA is TGTGCCAGCAGCTTATATCCAGAAGGTCGGCGGGATCAGCCCCAGCATTTT. It yields the protein CASSLYPEGRRDQPQHF.